The 31 T cell receptor beta chains below come from one sample, sequenced in a study of CD8+CD57+ T cells in acquired aplastic anemia. The TCR beta profiling, which covered VDJ combination and CDR3 sequence, was carried out using genomic DNA as the template. Each CDR3 protein gets one entry after TCRdb re-called the reads with MiXCR. The repertoire holds 55,000 to 80,000 distinct CDR3 sequences, with approximately 51% as singletons. Sample: sorted CD4+, CD8+, or CD8+CD57+ T cells (not recorded which) from PBMCs. These receptors were taken from a human donor in good health, serving as a control.

The chain couples TRBV4-1 to TRBJ1-2, with D perhaps TRBD1 (6 bases). With 4 bases removed from V and 6 bases from J, the gap between germline ends came to 21 bases. Germline V gene sequence: CDR1 MGHRA, CDR2 YSYEKL. The CDR3 is made up of 16 amino acids. CDR3 in DNA: TGCGCCAGCAGCCCCCTAGGGGGACGGGAGGATGATGGCTACACCTTC. Residues: CASSPLGGREDDGYTF.

The CDR3: CASSLGLAGELFF. The CDR3 nucleotides are TGCGCCAGCAGCCTAGGACTAGCCGGGGAGCTGTTTTTT. The chain recombines TRBV10-1 with TRBJ2-2; 7 positions agree with TRBD2. Unmatched junction bases numbered 4, after V lost 6 bases and J lost 6 bases. The CDR3 length is 13 residues. Germline loops: CDR1 WNHNN, CDR2 SYGVQD (reference sequence).

The chain links TRBV4-3 to TRBJ2-1, with D tentatively TRBD2 (6 bases). The ends were cut back, 4 bases at V and 6 bases at J, with 19 bases in the middle. The V gene's germline CDR1 is LGHNA and CDR2 YSLEER. This CDR3 is 16 amino acids long. The CDR3 sequence: CASSPGLLRTGNEQFF. CDR3 coding DNA: TGCGCCAGCAGCCCGGGACTGCTCAGGACGGGCAATGAGCAGTTCTTC.

Many counts were recorded for this clonotype. In DNA form, the CDR3 reads TGTGCCAGCAGCCGCATTGGGACAGGCTTATCCCTCAGCTCTGAAGCTTTCTTT. The encoded protein is CASSRIGTGLSLSSEAFF. The chain uses TRBV14 and TRBJ1-1; 8 bases map to TRBD1. Trimming cost V 4 bases and J 6 bases; bases outside gene matches: 19. The CDR3 length is 18 residues. The germline V gene encodes CDR1 SGHDN and CDR2 FVKESK.

On this clonotype: This clone may be a read error of a much larger clone one base away. V gene TRBV27 combines with J gene TRBJ1-4; D unresolved. The germline V gene encodes CDR1 MNHEY and CDR2 SMNVEV (reference sequence). The CDR3 is 13 residues long. The CDR3 coding sequence is TGTGCCAACAGTTTAAATCCTAATGAAAAACTGTTTTTT. Protein product: CANSLNPNEKLFF.

The V and J genes are TRBV20-1 and TRBJ2-7; 8 bases line up with TRBD1. Germline lookup yields CDR1 DFQATT and CDR2 SNEGSKA (reference sequence). V lost 5 bases, J lost 7 bases, and 10 bases stayed unmatched. CDR3 length: 13 amino acids. The CDR3 is CSALPDRVGEQYF. The CDR3 nucleotides are TGCAGTGCTCTACCGGACAGGGTGGGTGAGCAGTACTTC.

The V and J genes are TRBV2 and TRBJ2-3; D call uncertain. Trimming left V 3 bases short and J 4 bases short, with 11 bases between. Germline V lookup: CDR1 SNHLY, CDR2 FYNNEI. CDR3 length: 14 residues. CDR3 in amino acids: CASSDLMHADTQYF. CDR3 DNA sequence: TGTGCCAGCAGTGACCTCATGCATGCAGATACGCAGTATTTT.

This clonotype was seen a few times. The chain employs TRBV29-1 and TRBJ2-7; TRBD1 matches 9 bases. Germline V CDR1 and CDR2: SQVTM, ANQGSEA. V lost 1 base to trimming and J lost 3 bases; unmatched junction nucleotides: 10. CDR3 size: 16 residues. The CDR3 region is CSVEVSWTGDIYEQYF. The CDR3 coding sequence is TGCAGCGTTGAAGTTTCCTGGACAGGGGACATCTACGAGCAGTACTTC.

This clonotype was detected ten times or more. The V call is TRBV7-6, the J call TRBJ1-1, with D possibly TRBD1 on 5 matching bases. In germline, CDR1 is SGHVS, CDR2 FNYEAQ. The CDR3 sequence is 12 residues long. Trimming took 4 bases from V and 11 from J, leaving 14 bases between them. CDR3 bases: TGTGCCAGCAGCTCAGACCAAGGGGTGGCTTTCTTT. This codes for CASSSDQGVAFF.

This clonotype was observed at least ten times. The V and J genes are TRBV7-9 and TRBJ2-7, with no clear D. V lost 5 bases and J lost 3, with 17 bases in between. This CDR3 is built from 15 residues. Germline-derived CDR1 and CDR2 are SEHNR and FQNEAQ (reference sequence). Written as DNA, the CDR3 is TGTGCCAGCAGCCCAGCAGAATCCCCCAACTACGAGCAGTACTTC. Translating gives CASSPAESPNYEQYF.

This clonotype was found a few times. V and J are TRBV3-1 and TRBJ1-1; tentatively, D is TRBD1 (6 bases). Germline V gives CDR1 LGHDT, CDR2 YNNKEL (reference sequence). The CDR3 loop spans 17 amino acids. Trimming removed 1 base at V and 0 bases at J, with 15 bases between. The DNA of the CDR3 is TGTGCCAGCAGCCAAGGTCTTTCTGCAGGGGTGAACACTGAAGCTTTCTTT. This codes for CASSQGLSAGVNTEAFF.

The genes are TRBV20-1 and TRBJ1-6; D ambiguous. This CDR3 has 17 residues. V lost 3 bases to trimming and J lost 0 bases, with 15 bases between them. The germline CDR1 and CDR2 sequences are DFQATT and SNEGSKA (reference sequence). CDR3 sequence: CSARGGLRTSYNSPLHF. For the CDR3, the DNA is TGCAGTGCTAGGGGCGGACTCCGAACCTCCTATAATTCACCCCTCCACTTT.

This clonotype is medium-sized by share. The V and J genes are TRBV2 and TRBJ2-7; possibly TRBD1 or TRBD2 for D (5 bases each). CDR1 is SNHLY, CDR2 FYNNEI, per germline. The CDR3 spans 12 residues. The ends were cut back, 4 bases at V and 6 bases at J, with 10 bases in the middle. CDR3 loop: CASSAGAGEQYF. In DNA form, the CDR3 reads TGTGCCAGCAGTGCCGGGGCCGGCGAGCAGTACTTC.

This clonotype was detected ten times or more. The chain is built from TRBV6-5 and TRBJ2-7; a weak D match, TRBD2 (5 bases). Trimming removed 4 bases at V and 8 bases at J, with 18 bases between. The CDR3 length is 14 residues. CDR1 MNHEY and CDR2 SVGAGI come from the germline V gene. DNA of the CDR3: TGTGCCAGCAGTTCTCTGTTTGGGGAGCCCCAGCAGTACTTC. Residues: CASSSLFGEPQQYF.

There are a few counts of this clonotype. V and J are TRBV24-1 and TRBJ2-3; D gene uncertain. V was pared by 4 bases and J by 0 bases, with 4 bases between. CDR1 and CDR2 (germline): KGHDR, SFDVKD. This CDR3 has 13 residues. CDR3 DNA: TGTGCCACCAGTGACACTAGCACAGATACGCAGTATTTT. Translated, it gives CATSDTSTDTQYF.

This clonotype was seen more than once but under ten times. The V gene is TRBV27, the J gene TRBJ2-2; D not resolved. V lost 1 base and J 4 bases, leaving 16 bases between the germline ends. The CDR3 is made up of 17 amino acids. In germline, CDR1 is MNHEY, CDR2 SMNVEV (reference sequence). The CDR3 DNA follows: TGTGCCAGCAGTTTATTAGGGCTTGGTTCGGGCACCGGGGAGCTGTTTTTT. Protein sequence: CASSLLGLGSGTGELFF.

This chain links TRBV9 with TRBJ2-3; 10 bases are a match to TRBD2. This CDR3 has 14 residues. Germline loops: CDR1 SGDLS, CDR2 YYNGEE. V gave up 3 bases and J gave up 5 bases; unmatched junction bases: 3. In nucleotides, the CDR3 is TGTGCCAGCAGCGCAGCGGGGGGGCTAGATACGCAGTATTTT. Protein: CASSAAGGLDTQYF. Variable domain in full (rest from reference TRBV9 and TRBJ2-3): DSGVTQTPKHLITATGQRVTLRCSPRSGDLSVYWYQQSLDQGLQFLIQYYNGEERAKGNILERFSAQQFPDLHSELNLSSLELGDSALYFCASSAAGGLDTQYFGPGTRLTVL.

The chain joins TRBV29-1 to TRBJ1-2, with D uncertain. Germline values: CDR1 SQVTM, CDR2 ANQGSEA. V was shortened by 7 bases and J by 2 bases, with 11 bases between the two germline ends. The CDR3 contains 12 residues. The CDR3 region has the DNA TGCAGCGGGGCGGACGGCAACTATGGCTACACCTTC. Translation: CSGADGNYGYTF.

The chain employs TRBV2 and TRBJ2-7; 9 bases fit TRBD1. V shed 5 bases and J 4 bases; nucleotides not matched to a gene: 6. The CDR3 covers 14 residues. The germline V gene encodes CDR1 SNHLY and CDR2 FYNNEI. DNA of the CDR3: TGTGCCAGCAGTCCGGGACAGGGTTGGTACGAGCAGTACTTC. This codes for CASSPGQGWYEQYF.

This clonotype was counted a few times. This chain joins TRBV10-3 and TRBJ2-4; TRBD1 aligns across 10 bases. The ends lost 0 bases at V and 12 bases at J; junction bases unmatched: 8. The CDR3 is 15 residues long. Per the germline V gene, CDR1 is ENHRY and CDR2 is SYGVKD. The CDR3 nucleotides are TGTGCCATCAGTGAGTCGGGGGGACAGGGGAGCAATCAGTACTTC. This sequence encodes CAISESGGQGSNQYF.

This clonotype has ten or more counts. The chain combines TRBV5-4 with TRBJ1-1; tentative D call: TRBD1 (5 bases). Trimming removed 3 bases from V and 4 bases from J, with 10 bases in between. The CDR3 runs 13 residues. Germline V gene lookup returns CDR1 SGHNT and CDR2 YYREEE (reference sequence). This CDR3 is CASSWGGGTEAFF. CDR3 DNA sequence: TGTGCCAGCAGCTGGGGGGGGGGCACTGAAGCTTTCTTT.

Ten or more counts support this clonotype. The gene calls are TRBV9 and TRBJ1-1; 9 positions match TRBD1. The J segment lost 3 bases and the V segment lost 3 bases, leaving 3 bases of the junction unmatched. The CDR3 is made up of 14 amino acids. Germline CDR1 is SGDLS and CDR2 is YYNGEE. The CDR3 region is CASSGTGVYTEAFF. The DNA for the CDR3 is TGTGCCAGCAGCGGGACAGGGGTTTACACTGAAGCTTTCTTT. Full variable domain (outside the CDR3, taken from reference TRBV9 and TRBJ1-1): DSGVTQTPKHLITATGQRVTLRCSPRSGDLSVYWYQQSLDQGLQFLIQYYNGEERAKGNILERFSAQQFPDLHSELNLSSLELGDSALYFCASSGTGVYTEAFFGQGTRLTVV.

The genes are TRBV7-3 and TRBJ1-1; D gene uncertain. Germline-derived CDR1 and CDR2 are SGHTA and FQGTGA. The CDR3 runs 13 residues. V lost 5 bases to trimming and J lost 0 bases, with 7 bases between them. CDR3 sequence: CASSRELNTEAFF. The CDR3 DNA is TGTGCCAGCAGCCGAGAATTGAACACTGAAGCTTTCTTT.

The rearrangement joins TRBV7-2 to TRBJ2-7; 9 bases map to TRBD1. The CDR3 has 15 amino acids. With V trimmed by 5 bases and J by 5 bases, 10 bases remained unmatched. Germline CDR1 reads SGHTA; CDR2 reads FQGNSA. DNA of the CDR3: TGTGCCAGCAGCGAAACGGGACAGGGTTTCCACGAGCAGTACTTC. As protein: CASSETGQGFHEQYF.

Sample share makes this clonotype medium-sized (0.01 to 0.1%). The chain is built from TRBV20-1 and TRBJ2-1; 7 nucleotides agree with TRBD2. Germline CDR1 and CDR2: DFQATT and SNEGSKA (reference sequence). V shed 3 bases and J 6 bases; nucleotides not matched to a gene: 5. There are 13 residues in the CDR3. As DNA, the CDR3 is TGCAGTGCTAGCGTTCTAGCGGCCAATGAGCAGTTCTTC. Protein sequence: CSASVLAANEQFF.

V gene TRBV5-1 combines with J gene TRBJ1-3, with 7 bases matching TRBD1. Germline assignment: CDR1 SGHRS and CDR2 YFSETQ. The CDR3 loop spans 14 amino acids. V trimming: 2 bases; J trimming: 3 bases; junction bases outside the gene matches: 2. The DNA for the CDR3 is TGCGCCAGCAGCTTAGCAGGGGGTGGAAACACCATATATTTT. It translates to CASSLAGGGNTIYF.

This clonotype was seen many times. V is TRBV7-9 and J is TRBJ2-1; 10 nucleotides agree with TRBD1. The CDR3 runs 15 residues. Trimming removed 5 bases from V and 9 bases from J; junction bases left unmatched: 10. Germline CDR1 and CDR2: SEHNR and FQNEAQ (reference sequence). CDR3 nucleotides: TGTGCCAGCAGCCCTCCCGGGACAGGGGTTGGTGAGCAGTTCTTC. Translated: CASSPPGTGVGEQFF.

With regard to this clonotype: At one end the junction does not follow the germline gene, possibly because of a read error. The gene calls are TRBV24-1 and TRBJ2-5; D is unresolved. This CDR3 has 15 residues. Germline V gives CDR1 KGHDR, CDR2 SFDVKD. The CDR3 loop reads CAISDPGLKQETQYF. The DNA of the CDR3 is TGTGCCATCAGTGATCCGGGCCTGAAACAAGAGACCCAGTACTTC.

Remarks on this clonotype: Germline is not matched at one junction end, which may reflect a read error. This chain links TRBV5-1 with TRBJ2-3; D unclear. The CDR3 spans 15 residues. Germline loops: CDR1 SGHRS, CDR2 YFSETQ. The CDR3 reads CASSLGPAFADTRYF. CDR3 DNA sequence: TGCGCCAGCAGCTTGGGGCCCGCGTTTGCAGATACGCGGTATTTT. Full variable domain (remainder filled in from reference TRBV5-1 and TRBJ2-3): KAGVTQTPRYLIKTRGQQVTLSCSPISGHRSVSWYQQTPGQGLQFLFEYFSETQRNKGNFPGRFSGRQFSNSRSEMNVSTLELGDSALYLCASSLGPAFADTRYFGPGTRLTVL.

The chain carries TRBV29-1 and TRBJ2-1, with a tentative D call TRBD2 (6 bases). Germline V gives CDR1 SQVTM, CDR2 ANQGSEA. With 3 bases removed from V and 2 bases from J, the gap between germline ends came to 11 bases. The CDR3 is made up of 14 amino acids. CDR3 nucleotides: TGCAGCGTTGATCGGAGGGGCGCCTACAATGAGCAGTTCTTC. It yields the protein CSVDRRGAYNEQFF.

This clonotype was counted many times. CDR3 residues: CANTGQEAGNTIYF. The CDR3 coding sequence is TGTGCCAACACGGGACAGGAGGCAGGAAACACCATATATTTT. This chain uses TRBV2 with TRBJ1-3, with 8 bases fitting TRBD1. V shed 10 bases, J shed 4 bases, and the junction held 9 bases outside the gene matches. Germline V lookup: CDR1 SNHLY, CDR2 FYNNEI. CDR3 size: 14 residues.